The T cell receptor (beta chain) described here comes from a study of blood T cell repertoires in COVID-19. About the research overall: Acute and convalescent COVID-19 specimens originated in the United States, Italy and Spain.

Original handling: How many nucleated cells were present was estimated from reference gene primer amplification. TCRdb keeps only in-frame clones here, not all; method: immunoSEQ multiplex PCR. D and trimming were read from the DNA, whereas the V and J calls and clone size are those reported in that table. The data show over 200,000 clones, about four fifths seen once. Germline V gene data show CDR1 as SGDLS and CDR2 as YYNGEE. The CDR3 extends over 15 amino acids. J gave up 4 bases and V 3 bases, and 8 bases lay outside the gene matches. The sequenced sample consisted of peripheral blood. The V gene is TRBV9, the J gene TRBJ1-2, with TRBD1 matching over 8 bases. This receptor was obtained from a woman aged 40 to 50 with active or convalescent COVID-19. The CDR3 DNA follows: TGTGCCAGCAGCGAAGGACAGGGAAGTAGCTATGGCTACACCTTC. As protein: CASSEGQGSSYGYTF.